This is a list of T cell receptor beta chains from one sample in a study of blood T cell repertoires in COVID-19. Produced via immunoSEQ multiplex PCR; TCRdb's table is partial and in-frame only. The table shows approximately 90,000 clones, with 60% to 80% occurring only once. Sequencing was done on a sample of peripheral blood. All receptors come from an elderly woman with acute or convalescent COVID-19. Each CDR3 is given with its conserved first and last residue. D genes are given only for firm matches. Rows give clone size only sometimes, using once, few, many, or a class for an expanded clone.

size | D | J | V | DNA | CDR3
- | - | TRBJ2-1 | TRBV6-1 | TGTGCCAGCAGTGACGGACCTCATCTAGCCAACAATGAGCAGTTCTTC | CASSDGPHLANNEQFF
- | TRBD2 | TRBJ2-3 | TRBV4-3 | TGCGCCAGCAGCCAAGATCCCCCTGGGACTAGCGGGGCATTAGATACGCAGTATTTT | CASSQDPPGTSGALDTQYF
- | - | TRBJ2-7 | TRBV2 | TGTGCCAGCAGTGTCCAGGGGCGCTACGAGCAGTACTTC | CASSVQGRYEQYF
few | - | TRBJ1-2 | TRBV6-5 | TGTGCCAGTCGGCTGGGCAACGACTATGGCTACACCTTC | CASRLGNDYGYTF
- | - | TRBJ1-5 | TRBV9 | TGTGCCAGCAGCCCAAGGACAGGCAATCAGCCCCAGCATTTT | CASSPRTGNQPQHF
- | TRBD1 | TRBJ2-7 | TRBV7-9 | TGTGCCAGCAGCTTAGTGTTGGGACAGCTCACCTGGAAGCAGTACTTC | CASSLVLGQLTWKQYF
- | - | TRBJ1-6 | TRBV3-1/TRBV3-2 | TGTGCCAGCAGCCAAGGAGGAGAAGAGTCACCCCTCCACTTT | CASSQGGEESPLHF
- | - | TRBJ2-1 | TRBV7-3 | TGTGCCAGCAGCTCCCGAGTCGGTTTGAACTCCTACAATGAGCAGTTCTTC | CASSSRVGLNSYNEQFF
- | TRBD2 | TRBJ2-1 | TRBV7-9 | TGTGCCAGCAGGGAGGCTAGCGGGGGTGGTGAGCAGTTCTTC | CASREASGGGEQFF
few | - | TRBJ2-5 | TRBV5-8 | TGTGCCAGTAGACTGTATTTCGGAGAGACCCAGTACTTC | CASRLYFGETQYF
medium-sized | TRBD2 | TRBJ2-2 | TRBV7-6 | TGTGCCAGCAGCCCAGGGAGGGTCGGCGGGGAGCTGTTTTTT | CASSPGRVGGELFF
- | - | TRBJ2-1 | TRBV5-4 | TGTGCCAGCAGCCCAGATTCCCGGACTAACAATGAGCAGTTCTTC | CASSPDSRTNNEQFF
- | TRBD1 | TRBJ1-1 | TRBV7-9 | TGTGCCAGCAGCTCTAAGGACAGGGCGAAAGCTGAAGCTTTCTTT | CASSSKDRAKAEAFF
- | TRBD1 | TRBJ2-2 | TRBV7-2 | TGTGCCAGCAATATACAGGGGGCCGACACCGGGGAGCTGTTTTTT | CASNIQGADTGELFF
- | - | TRBJ2-3 | TRBV7-2 | TGTGCCAGCAGCTTAGATAGAACAGATACGCAGTATTTT | CASSLDRTDTQYF
- | TRBD1 | TRBJ2-4 | TRBV27 | TGTGCCAGCAGGACAGGGACCAAAAACATTCAGTACTTC | CASRTGTKNIQYF
once | TRBD1 | TRBJ1-1 | TRBV7-9 | TGTGCCAGCACCCCCGGGACAGTGAGATTGAACACTGAAGCTTTCTTT | CASTPGTVRLNTEAFF
- | TRBD2 | TRBJ2-2 | TRBV7-2 | TGTGCCAGCCCGCGGGGGGGGGCTTACCCCGGGGAGCTGTTTTTT | CASPRGGAYPGELFF
- | TRBD1 | TRBJ2-2 | TRBV19 | TGTGCCAGTAGTATAGGGCGAACAGGGGGATTAGACGGGGAGCTGTTTTTT | CASSIGRTGGLDGELFF
- | - | TRBJ1-2 | TRBV5-5 | TGTGCCAGCAGCGTCGCCCCACAGGGCGGGTATGGCTACACCTTC | CASSVAPQGGYGYTF
once | - | TRBJ1-1 | TRBV12-2 | TGTGCAAGTCGCTTAGCGTGGGCCAATGGCCCTAACGGTACTGAAGCTTTCTTT | CASRLAWANGPNGTEAFF
- | - | TRBJ2-3 | TRBV19 | TGTGCCAGTAGTTCCCCGACAGAATCCACAGATACGCAGTATTTT | CASSSPTESTDTQYF
- | - | TRBJ2-2 | TRBV11-3 | TGTGCCAGCAGGGGAGCGAGAAACACCGGGGAGCTGTTTTTT | CASRGARNTGELFF
- | TRBD2 | TRBJ2-3 | TRBV10-3 | TGTGCCATCAGTGAGATACTAGCGGGGGCGTTCACAGATACGCAGTATTTT | CAISEILAGAFTDTQYF
few | - | TRBJ1-1 | TRBV30 | TGTGCCTGGACTCGAGTGAACACTGAAGCTTTCTTT | CAWTRVNTEAFF
- | TRBD1 | TRBJ1-5 | TRBV30 | TGTGCCTGGGCCCGGGACAGAAATCAGCCCCAGCATTTT | CAWARDRNQPQHF
- | - | TRBJ1-2 | TRBV30 | TGTGCCTGGGAGACCGGGACACGAGGGCTTGGCTACACCTTC | CAWETGTRGLGYTF
few | - | TRBJ1-4 | TRBV6-5 | TGTGCCAGCAGTTCCAGGCCAACTAATGAAAAACTGTTTTTT | CASSSRPTNEKLFF
- | - | TRBJ2-5 | TRBV5-1 | TGCGCCAGCAGCTTGGCGGATAGGGGGGAGACCCAGTACTTC | CASSLADRGETQYF
- | - | TRBJ2-7 | TRBV27 | TGTGCCAGCAGGCCCTCGGGGGGCCGGGAGCAGTACTTC | CASRPSGGREQYF
- | TRBD1 | TRBJ1-1 | TRBV27 | TGTGCCAGCAGTTGGGCAGGGGGGAACACTGAAGCTTTCTTT | CASSWAGGNTEAFF
- | TRBD1 | TRBJ1-2 | TRBV7-2 | TGTGCCAGCAGCACCAATCCGGGACAGGGGGCTGATGGCTACACCTTC | CASSTNPGQGADGYTF
- | TRBD1 | TRBJ1-4 | TRBV5-5 | TGTGCCAGCAGCTCGGGACAGAGTAATGAAAAACTGTTTTTT | CASSSGQSNEKLFF
once | TRBD1 | TRBJ2-3 | TRBV7-3 | TGTGCCAGCAGCTTTGGACAGGGAGACGGAGATACGCAGTATTTT | CASSFGQGDGDTQYF
- | - | TRBJ1-2 | TRBV5-5 | TGTGCCAGCAGCTTGCGTGGGCGGAGGCTAGACTACACCTTC | CASSLRGRRLDYTF
- | - | TRBJ1-5 | TRBV5-6 | TGTGCCAGCAGCTCCCCTAGGGGAGGGCAGCCCCAGCATTTT | CASSSPRGGQPQHF
- | - | TRBJ1-3 | TRBV7-2 | TGTGCCAGCAGCTTAGCCCAGCCCCCGGGTGGAAACACCATATATTTT | CASSLAQPPGGNTIYF